The 3 T cell receptor beta chains presented below share a single source sample, sequenced in a study of cytomegalovirus exposure and HLA in healthy donors (dated by TCRdb to 2015 to 2018). Library creation used the immunoSEQ multiplex PCR assay. A mixture of 60 forward primers for TCR Vbeta segments and 13 reverse primers for TCR Jbeta segments was used in the multiplex PCR. TCRdb retrieved this table from immuneACCESS and kept in-frame rearrangements only. Not all clones are present; in checked studies, unresolved V genes account for under half, and no reason is known for the remainder. This sample's table lists 95,000 to 150,000 clones. The ten largest account for approximately 3.9% of the sample. The source material was PBMCs. The receptors come from a man in his late teens or twenties in good health and CMV-seronegative.

V is TRBV11-2 and J is TRBJ2-7; D remains unclear. Per the germline V gene, CDR1 is SGHAT and CDR2 is FQNNGV. The CDR3 spans 13 residues. V dropped 3 bases and J dropped 3 bases, with 9 bases sitting between them. CDR3 region: CASSFNRFYEQYF. In DNA form, the CDR3 reads TGTGCCAGCAGCTTTAACCGGTTCTACGAGCAGTACTTC. Full variable domain (remainder filled in from reference TRBV11-2 and TRBJ2-7): EAGVAQSPRYKIIEKRQSVAFWCNPISGHATLYWYQQILGQGPKLLIQFQNNGVVDDSQLPKDRFSAERLKGVDSTLKIQPAKLEDSAVYLCASSFNRFYEQYFGPGTRLTVT.

J is TRBJ1-4 and V is TRBV5-1; 8 positions agree with TRBD1. The junction had 6 bases not matched to a gene; V was cut back by 0 bases and J by 8 bases. This CDR3 spans 15 amino acids. Germline assignment: CDR1 SGHRS and CDR2 YFSETQ. Here the CDR3 reads CASSLGTGWKEKLFF. In DNA form, the CDR3 reads TGCGCCAGCAGCTTGGGGACAGGGTGGAAAGAAAAACTGTTTTTT.

This rearrangement joins TRBV4-1 to TRBJ2-7, with 7 bases aligning to TRBD1. This CDR3 has 15 amino acids. Germline CDR1 is MGHRA and CDR2 is YSYEKL. V was clipped by 4 bases and J by 4 bases; unmatched bases: 10. The CDR3 region has the DNA TGCGCCAGCAGCCCCCTCACCGGGACAGCTTACGAGCAGTACTTC. Amino acids: CASSPLTGTAYEQYF.